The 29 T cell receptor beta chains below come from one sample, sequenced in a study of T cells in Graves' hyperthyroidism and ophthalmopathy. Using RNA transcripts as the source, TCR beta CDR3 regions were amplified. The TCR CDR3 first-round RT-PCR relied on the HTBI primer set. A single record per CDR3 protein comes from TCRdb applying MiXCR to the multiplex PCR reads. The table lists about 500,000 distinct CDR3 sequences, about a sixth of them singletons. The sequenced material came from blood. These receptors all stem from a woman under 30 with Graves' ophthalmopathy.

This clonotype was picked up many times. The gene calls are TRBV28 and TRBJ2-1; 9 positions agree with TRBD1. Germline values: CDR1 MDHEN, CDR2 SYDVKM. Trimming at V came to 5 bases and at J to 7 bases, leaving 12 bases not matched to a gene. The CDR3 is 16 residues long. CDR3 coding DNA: TGTGCCAGCAGTCCCCGGGACAGGGTGGTTGAAAATGAGCAGTTCTTC. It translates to CASSPRDRVVENEQFF.

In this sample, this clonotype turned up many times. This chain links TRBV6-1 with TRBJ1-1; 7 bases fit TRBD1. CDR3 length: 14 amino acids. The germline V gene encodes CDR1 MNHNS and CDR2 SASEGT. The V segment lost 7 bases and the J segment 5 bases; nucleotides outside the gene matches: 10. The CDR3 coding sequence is TGTGCCAGCAACCTCGTGACAGGGAGGACTGAAGCTTTCTTT. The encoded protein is CASNLVTGRTEAFF.

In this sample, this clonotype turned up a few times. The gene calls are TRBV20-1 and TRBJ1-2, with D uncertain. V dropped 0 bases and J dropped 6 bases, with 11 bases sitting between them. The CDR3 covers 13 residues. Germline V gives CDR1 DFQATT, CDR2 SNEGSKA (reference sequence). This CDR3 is CSARDRRENGYTF. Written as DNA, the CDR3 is TGCAGTGCTAGAGATCGGAGGGAAAATGGCTACACCTTC.

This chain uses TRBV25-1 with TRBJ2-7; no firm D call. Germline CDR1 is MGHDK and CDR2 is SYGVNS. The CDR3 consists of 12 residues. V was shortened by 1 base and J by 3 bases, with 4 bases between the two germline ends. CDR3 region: CASSESLYEQYF. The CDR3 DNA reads TGTGCCAGCAGTGAATCCCTCTACGAGCAGTACTTC.

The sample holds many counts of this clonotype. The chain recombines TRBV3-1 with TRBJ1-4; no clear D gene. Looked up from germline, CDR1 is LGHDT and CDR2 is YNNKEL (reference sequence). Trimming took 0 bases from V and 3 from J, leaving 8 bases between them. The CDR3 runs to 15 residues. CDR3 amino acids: CASSQDSTSNEKLFF. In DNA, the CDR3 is TGTGCCAGCAGCCAAGACAGTACTTCTAATGAAAAACTGTTTTTT.

The CDR3 loop is CASSLFYGSSDQPQHF. The CDR3 bases are TGTGCCAGCAGTTTATTCTACGGGTCGTCAGATCAGCCCCAGCATTTT. This sequence joins TRBV27 and TRBJ1-5; no clear D. CDR3 length equals 16 residues. V was clipped by 1 base and J by 5 bases, with 15 bases between them. Germline assignment: CDR1 MNHEY and CDR2 SMNVEV (reference sequence).

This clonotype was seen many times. CDR3 DNA: TGTGCCAGCAGCCCTAGGGACTACCCAACGATGCCCTACGAGCAGTACTTC. Translating it yields CASSPRDYPTMPYEQYF. The gene calls are TRBV3-1 and TRBJ2-7; TRBD2 aligns across 7 bases. Per germline, CDR1 LGHDT and CDR2 YNNKEL (reference sequence). This CDR3 is 17 amino acids long. With V trimmed by 4 bases and J by 2 bases, 14 bases remained unmatched.

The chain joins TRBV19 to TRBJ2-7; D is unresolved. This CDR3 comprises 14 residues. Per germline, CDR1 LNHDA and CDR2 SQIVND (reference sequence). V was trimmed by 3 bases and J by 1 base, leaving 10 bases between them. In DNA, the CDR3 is TGTGCCAGTAGTATGGCTGTAGGTTCCTACGAGCAGTACTTC. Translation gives CASSMAVGSYEQYF.

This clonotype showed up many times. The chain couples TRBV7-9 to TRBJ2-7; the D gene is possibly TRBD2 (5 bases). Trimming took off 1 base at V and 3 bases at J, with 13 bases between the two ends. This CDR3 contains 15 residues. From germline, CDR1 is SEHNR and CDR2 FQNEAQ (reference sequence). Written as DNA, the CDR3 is TGTGCCAGCAGCTTAGAACTAGGAAGTATCTACGAGCAGTACTTC. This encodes CASSLELGSIYEQYF.

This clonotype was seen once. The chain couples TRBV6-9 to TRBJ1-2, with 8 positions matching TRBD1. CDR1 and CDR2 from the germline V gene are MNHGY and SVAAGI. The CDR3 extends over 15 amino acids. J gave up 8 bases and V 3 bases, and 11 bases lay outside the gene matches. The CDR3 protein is CASSYQGQGAGGYTF. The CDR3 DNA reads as TGTGCCAGCAGTTACCAAGGACAGGGCGCGGGGGGCTACACCTTC.

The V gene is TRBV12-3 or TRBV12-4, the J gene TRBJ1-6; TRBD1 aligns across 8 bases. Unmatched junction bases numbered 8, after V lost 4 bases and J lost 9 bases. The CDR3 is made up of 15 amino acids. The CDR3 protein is CASSSRQGSRSPLHF. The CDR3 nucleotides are TGTGCCAGCAGTTCGAGACAGGGGTCACGTTCACCCCTCCACTTT.

The chain's CDR3 is CASSTGQGENQYF. The CDR3, as DNA: TGTGCCAGCAGCACGGGACAGGGGGAAAACCAGTACTTC. The chain uses TRBV7-7 and TRBJ2-5, with 11 bases lining up with TRBD1. This CDR3 is built from 13 residues. The V gene end was trimmed by 5 bases and the J gene end by 10 bases; junction bases not matched to a gene: 6. Looked up from germline, CDR1 is SSHAT and CDR2 is FNYEAQ (reference sequence).

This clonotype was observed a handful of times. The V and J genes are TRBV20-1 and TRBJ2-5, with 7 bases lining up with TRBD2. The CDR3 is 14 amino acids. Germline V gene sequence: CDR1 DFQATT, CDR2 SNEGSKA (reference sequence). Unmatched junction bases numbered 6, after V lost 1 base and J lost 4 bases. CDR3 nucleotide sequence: TGCAGTGCTAGAGGGGGGGGTCGAGTAGAGACCCAGTACTTC. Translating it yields CSARGGGRVETQYF.

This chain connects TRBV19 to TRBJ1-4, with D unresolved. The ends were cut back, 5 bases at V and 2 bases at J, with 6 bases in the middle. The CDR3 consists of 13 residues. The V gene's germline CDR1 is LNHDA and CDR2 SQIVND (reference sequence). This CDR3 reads CASSPVTNEKLFF. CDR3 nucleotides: TGTGCCAGTAGTCCGGTTACTAATGAAAAACTGTTTTTT.

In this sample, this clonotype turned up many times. The chain's CDR3 is CASSTVNEQFF. CDR3 coding DNA: TGCGCCAGCAGCACCGTAAATGAGCAGTTCTTC. The V call is TRBV5-1, the J call TRBJ2-1, with no clear D. The V and J ends lost 4 bases and 7 bases respectively, with 6 bases between them. CDR3 length: 11 residues. Germline V gene sequence: CDR1 SGHRS, CDR2 YFSETQ.

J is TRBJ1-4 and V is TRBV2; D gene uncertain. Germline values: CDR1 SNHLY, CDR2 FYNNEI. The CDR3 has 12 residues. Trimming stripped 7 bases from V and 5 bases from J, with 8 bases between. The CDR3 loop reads CASTSGNEKLFF. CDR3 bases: TGTGCCAGCACCTCCGGGAATGAAAAACTGTTTTTT. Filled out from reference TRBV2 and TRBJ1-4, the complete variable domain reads EPEVTQTPSHQVTQMGQEVILRCVPISNHLYFYWYRQILGQKVEFLVSFYNNEISEKSEIFDDQFSVERPDGSNFTLKIRSTKLEDSAMYFCASTSGNEKLFFGSGTQLSVL.

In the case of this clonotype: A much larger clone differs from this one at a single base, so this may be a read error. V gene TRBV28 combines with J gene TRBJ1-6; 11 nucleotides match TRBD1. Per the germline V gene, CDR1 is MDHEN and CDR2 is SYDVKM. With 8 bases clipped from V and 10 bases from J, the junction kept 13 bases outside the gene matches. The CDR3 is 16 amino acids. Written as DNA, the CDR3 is TGTGCCAGCTCCTTTGCCGGGACAGGGGGGGGGTCACCCCTCCACTTT. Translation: CASSFAGTGGGSPLHF.

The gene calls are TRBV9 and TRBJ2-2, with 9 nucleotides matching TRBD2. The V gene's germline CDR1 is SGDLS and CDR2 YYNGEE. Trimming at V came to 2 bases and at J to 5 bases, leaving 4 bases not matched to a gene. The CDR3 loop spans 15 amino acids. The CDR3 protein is CASSVLAGSTGELFF. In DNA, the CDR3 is TGTGCCAGCAGCGTCCTAGCGGGGTCAACCGGGGAGCTGTTTTTT.

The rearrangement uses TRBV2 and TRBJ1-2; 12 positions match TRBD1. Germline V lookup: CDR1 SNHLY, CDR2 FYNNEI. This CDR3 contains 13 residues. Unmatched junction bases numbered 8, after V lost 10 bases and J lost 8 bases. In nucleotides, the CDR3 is TGTGCCATCCGGGCGGGACAGGGGGCGGGCTACACCTTC. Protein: CAIRAGQGAGYTF.

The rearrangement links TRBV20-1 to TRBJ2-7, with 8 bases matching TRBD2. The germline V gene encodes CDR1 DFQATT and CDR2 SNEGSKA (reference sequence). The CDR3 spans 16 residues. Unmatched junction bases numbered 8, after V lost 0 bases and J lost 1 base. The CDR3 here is CSARDPGSGESYEQYF. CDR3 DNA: TGCAGTGCTAGAGACCCGGGTAGCGGGGAGTCCTACGAGCAGTACTTC.

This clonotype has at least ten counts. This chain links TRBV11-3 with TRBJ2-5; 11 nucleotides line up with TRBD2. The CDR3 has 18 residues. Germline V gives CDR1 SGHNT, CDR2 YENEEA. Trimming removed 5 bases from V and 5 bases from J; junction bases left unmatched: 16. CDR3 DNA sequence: TGTGCCAGCAGCGGTCGGGGACTAGCGGAGAGGGGCCGCGAGACCCAGTACTTC. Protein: CASSGRGLAERGRETQYF.

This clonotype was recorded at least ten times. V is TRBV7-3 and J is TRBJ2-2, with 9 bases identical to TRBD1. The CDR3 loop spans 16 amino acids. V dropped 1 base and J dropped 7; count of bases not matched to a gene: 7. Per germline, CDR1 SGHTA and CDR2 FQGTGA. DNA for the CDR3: TGTGCCAGCAGCTTAATTGGGACAGGGAACTTCGGGGAGCTGTTTTTT. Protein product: CASSLIGTGNFGELFF. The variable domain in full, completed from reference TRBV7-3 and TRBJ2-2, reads GAGVSQTPSNKVTEKGKYVELRCDPISGHTALYWYRQSLGQGPEFLIYFQGTGAADDSGLPNDRFFAVRPEGSVSTLKIQRTERGDSAVYLCASSLIGTGNFGELFFGEGSRLTVL.

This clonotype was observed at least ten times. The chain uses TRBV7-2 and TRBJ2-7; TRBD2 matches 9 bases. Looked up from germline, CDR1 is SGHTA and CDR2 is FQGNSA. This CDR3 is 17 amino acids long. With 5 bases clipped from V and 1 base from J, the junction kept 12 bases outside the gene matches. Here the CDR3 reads CASSLMVGGLASYEQYF. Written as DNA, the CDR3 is TGTGCCAGCAGCCTAATGGTGGGGGGACTAGCATCCTACGAGCAGTACTTC.

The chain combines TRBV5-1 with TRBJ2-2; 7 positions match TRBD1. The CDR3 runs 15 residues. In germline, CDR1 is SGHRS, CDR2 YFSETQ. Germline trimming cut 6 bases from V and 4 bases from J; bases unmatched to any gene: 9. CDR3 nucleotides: TGCGCCAGCAAGGACCGACAGGGCGGCACCGGGGAGCTGTTTTTT. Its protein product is CASKDRQGGTGELFF. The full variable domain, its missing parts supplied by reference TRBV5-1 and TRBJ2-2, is KAGVTQTPRYLIKTRGQQVTLSCSPISGHRSVSWYQQTPGQGLQFLFEYFSETQRNKGNFPGRFSGRQFSNSRSEMNVSTLELGDSALYLCASKDRQGGTGELFFGEGSRLTVL.

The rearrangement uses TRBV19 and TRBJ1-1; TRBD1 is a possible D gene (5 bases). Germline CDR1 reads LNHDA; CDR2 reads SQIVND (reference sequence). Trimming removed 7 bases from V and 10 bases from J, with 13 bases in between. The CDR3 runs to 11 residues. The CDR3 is CASTVEGAAFF. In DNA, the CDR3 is TGTGCCAGTACAGTAGAAGGGGCAGCTTTCTTT.

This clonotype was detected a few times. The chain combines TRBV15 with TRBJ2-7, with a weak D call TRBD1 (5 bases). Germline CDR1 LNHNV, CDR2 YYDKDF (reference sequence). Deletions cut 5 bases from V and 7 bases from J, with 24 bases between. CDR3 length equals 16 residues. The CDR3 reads CATSLGPSLAGNEQYF. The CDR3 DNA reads TGTGCCACCAGCCTGGGGCCGTCATTGGCTGGCAATGAGCAGTACTTC.

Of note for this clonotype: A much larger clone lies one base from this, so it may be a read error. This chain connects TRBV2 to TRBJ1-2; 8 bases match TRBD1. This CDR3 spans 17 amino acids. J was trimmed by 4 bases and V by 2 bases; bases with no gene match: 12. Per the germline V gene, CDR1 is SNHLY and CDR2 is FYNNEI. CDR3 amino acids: CASSEFTGTGVSYGYTF. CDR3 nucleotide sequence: TGTGCCAGCAGTGAATTTACCGGGACAGGAGTTAGCTATGGCTACACCTTC. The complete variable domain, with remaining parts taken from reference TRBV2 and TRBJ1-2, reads EPEVTQTPSHQVTQMGQEVILRCVPISNHLYFYWYRQILGQKVEFLVSFYNNEISEKSEIFDDQFSVERPDGSNFTLKIRSTKLEDSAMYFCASSEFTGTGVSYGYTFGSGTRLTVV.

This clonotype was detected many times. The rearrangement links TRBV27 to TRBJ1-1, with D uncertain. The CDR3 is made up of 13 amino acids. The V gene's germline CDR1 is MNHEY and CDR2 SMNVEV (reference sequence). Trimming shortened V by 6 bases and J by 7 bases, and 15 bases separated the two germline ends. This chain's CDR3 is CASSHPFLCEAFF. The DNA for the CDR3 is TGTGCCAGCAGCCACCCCTTTCTATGTGAAGCTTTCTTT.

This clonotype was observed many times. CDR3 sequence reads: CATLGANVLTF. DNA for the CDR3: TGTGCTACCCTGGGGGCCAACGTCCTGACTTTC. The chain carries TRBV28 and TRBJ2-6; D not resolved. Germline CDR1 is MDHEN and CDR2 is SYDVKM. The CDR3 consists of 11 residues.